This TCR beta chain was documented in a study of blood T cell repertoires in COVID-19 (dated by TCRdb to about 2020). As for the study more broadly: Collaborator samples came from the United States, Italy and Spain and covered acute and convalescent phases of COVID-19. Sample metadata almost always included a de-identified subject ID, COVID-19 status, age in years and sex. Subjects who had been exposed to COVID-19, were actively infected with it, or had recovered from it provided the deeply sampled blood TCRbeta repertoires that made up the dataset. HLA class I and class II types, where available, came from metadata supplied by the sample provider rather than from assay-based typing. The repertoires were made available in a free public database intended to serve as a resource for research on the immune response to SARS-CoV-2. Samples were obtained from the ongoing ImmuneRACE study (first 160 participants) and from 1,254 subjects provided by 6 global collaborators. The material from the prospective study consisted of cDNA or gDNA derived from T cells, B-cell-depleted T cells, or PBMCs.

As concerns this clone: Its antigen target is currently unknown. Within one base of it there is no much larger clone, and no base qualities were kept.

The study at large found these results: Clinical and demographic metadata were provided uncurated, with the amount varying by source and participant.

TCRbeta CDR3 regions were amplified from genomic DNA by means of the immunoSEQ Assay, a bias-controlled multiplex PCR. The source study handled its data this way. Within the assay, amplification of reference gene primers was used to estimate how many nucleated cells each sample contained. To quantify the absolute abundance of each unique TCRbeta CDR3 rearrangement, sequence reads were collapsed and filtered. Productive Simpson clonality was computed per sample as the square root of Simpson's diversity index over productive rearrangements. The table was pulled from immuneACCESS by TCRdb, which kept in-frame rearrangements only. Such tables lose some clones; where checked, under half of the loss comes from unresolved V genes, and the rest has no known cause. V and J calls and clone size come straight from that table; D and trimming were deduced from the DNA. This sample is represented by some 100,000 clones; more than 85% of them were singletons. Of the sample, around 2.1% falls within the top ten clones.

Whole blood was collected in K2EDTA tubes by collaborating institutions according to the institutions' own protocols. Collaborator samples were shipped for TCRbeta analysis as frozen whole blood, isolated PBMCs, or DNA extracted from either sample type. The source is a man between 50 and 59 years old with active COVID-19. Sequencing used peripheral blood.

The CDR3 loop reads CASSLAGQRNNEKLFF. In nucleotide form, the sequence is TGCGCCAGCAGCTTGGCGGGACAGAGGAATAATGAAAAACTGTTTTTT. The chain is made from TRBV5-1 and TRBJ1-4; 7 bases in the middle match TRBD1. CDR1 and CDR2, looked up from the germline V gene, are SGHRS and YFSETQ. Including cysteine and phenylalanine, the CDR3 has 16 amino acids. Only the CDR3 region is kept as DNA, spanning 48 bases read in frame from base 1. Germline trimming amounts to 0 bases on V and 4 bases on J, with 6 as the count of junction bases outside the gene matches.